This entry lists 22 T cell receptor beta chains sequenced from one sample in a study of T cell responses to AZD1222 COVID-19 vaccine. Here immunoSEQ multiplex PCR was the method, and the copy in TCRdb shows in-frame clones only, minus some. The sample lists 29,000 or so clones; roughly 92% were seen once. The sequences come from peripheral blood, collected on day 0 of AZD1222 vaccination. Receptors were obtained from an adult in good health.

The chain carries TRBV6-2 or TRBV6-3 and TRBJ1-1, with 9 positions matching TRBD1. V shed 2 bases, J shed 4 bases, and the junction held 8 bases outside the gene matches. The CDR3 has 16 amino acids. Germline loops: CDR1 MNHEY, CDR2 SVGEGT. The CDR3 DNA follows: TGTGCCAGCAGTTACGGGACAGGGATAGGTGGCACTGAAGCTTTCTTT. Residues: CASSYGTGIGGTEAFF.

This clone was observed a handful of times. The V gene is TRBV3-1 (or the pseudogene TRBV3-2), the J gene TRBJ1-5; D unresolved. Per the germline V gene, CDR1 is LGHDT and CDR2 is YNNKEL (reference sequence). This CDR3 is 16 amino acids long. Between the trimmed V and J ends, which lost 0 bases and 2 bases, there was a span of 11 bases. For the CDR3, the DNA is TGTGCCAGCAGCCAAGAACCGGGCTGGGGCAATCAGCCCCAGCATTTT. Protein sequence: CASSQEPGWGNQPQHF.

The CDR3 spells CASSLFGVASGNTIYF. DNA of the CDR3: TGTGCCAGCAGTTTATTTGGCGTCGCCTCTGGAAACACCATATATTTT. The chain combines TRBV28 with TRBJ1-3; D remains unclear. Between the trimmed V and J ends, which lost 1 base and 0 bases, there was a span of 10 bases. The V gene's germline CDR1 is MDHEN and CDR2 SYDVKM. The CDR3 is made up of 16 amino acids.

This chain's CDR3 is CASRMDRANTGELFF. The CDR3 DNA sequence: TGTGCCAGCAGGATGGACAGGGCGAACACCGGGGAGCTGTTTTTT. This sequence joins TRBV6-5 and TRBJ2-2; TRBD1 matches 8 bases. The CDR3 covers 15 residues. The V segment lost 6 bases and the J segment 0 bases; nucleotides outside the gene matches: 3. Germline loops: CDR1 MNHEY, CDR2 SVGAGI.

This clone is a singleton in its sample. The chain couples TRBV9 to TRBJ1-3, with unresolved D. Germline CDR1 reads SGDLS; CDR2 reads YYNGEE. This CDR3 has 14 amino acids. V was clipped by 2 bases and J by 0 bases, with 6 bases between them. For the CDR3, the DNA is TGTGCCAGCAGCGTCGGGATCTCTGGAAACACCATATATTTT. Translated, it gives CASSVGISGNTIYF.

The chain joins TRBV10-3 to TRBJ1-2, with D possibly TRBD1 on 5 matching bases. This CDR3 contains 12 residues. Trimming shortened V by 6 bases and J by 3 bases, and 8 bases separated the two germline ends. Germline CDR1 reads ENHRY; CDR2 reads SYGVKD. The CDR3 loop reads CAIRGTDYGYTF. As DNA, the CDR3 is TGTGCCATCAGGGGGACGGACTATGGCTACACCTTC.

V is TRBV20-1 and J is TRBJ1-1; D unresolved. CDR3 length: 11 residues. The V and J ends lost 3 bases and 0 bases respectively, with 2 bases between them. Germline assignment: CDR1 DFQATT and CDR2 SNEGSKA (reference sequence). In nucleotides, the CDR3 is TGCAGTGCTAGCTTGAACACTGAAGCTTTCTTT. Its translation is CSASLNTEAFF.

This sequence joins TRBV5-5 and TRBJ2-6; no clear D gene. Per the germline V gene, CDR1 is SGHKS and CDR2 is YYEKEE (reference sequence). This CDR3 is built from 16 residues. V lost 0 bases and J lost 4, with 11 bases in between. The CDR3 region is CASSLVRTGGANVLTF. The CDR3 DNA sequence: TGTGCCAGCAGCTTGGTTAGGACCGGGGGGGCCAACGTCCTGACTTTC.

The sample holds one count of this clone. V usage is TRBV19 and J usage is TRBJ2-1; TRBD2 matches 10 bases. The CDR3 is 18 amino acids. The V gene's germline CDR1 is LNHDA and CDR2 SQIVND (reference sequence). Trimming at V came to 0 bases and at J to 7 bases, leaving 12 bases not matched to a gene. This chain's CDR3 is CASSIDGLAEGVRNEQFF. As DNA, the CDR3 is TGTGCCAGTAGTATAGATGGACTAGCGGAGGGTGTTCGTAATGAGCAGTTCTTC. Full variable domain (remainder filled in from reference TRBV19 and TRBJ2-1): DGGITQSPKYLFRKEGQNVTLSCEQNLNHDAMYWYRQDPGQGLRLIYYSQIVNDFQKGDIAEGYSVSREKKESFPLTVTSAQKNPTAFYLCASSIDGLAEGVRNEQFFGPGTRLTVL.

This chain links TRBV20-1 with TRBJ2-7, with D uncertain. V was clipped by 2 bases and J by 4 bases, with 6 bases between them. The CDR3 extends over 11 amino acids. Germline CDR1 is DFQATT and CDR2 is SNEGSKA (reference sequence). CDR3 sequence (DNA): TGCAGTGCTAGAATTGGGTACGAGCAGTACTTC. Translation: CSARIGYEQYF.

This chain uses TRBV24-1 with TRBJ2-3; TRBD2 matches at 10 bases. Per the germline V gene, CDR1 is KGHDR and CDR2 is SFDVKD. V was pared by 6 bases and J by 6 bases, with 5 bases of the junction left unmatched. The CDR3 length is 14 residues. This chain's CDR3 is CATSRTSGGDTQYF. In DNA, the CDR3 is TGTGCCACCAGTCGGACTAGCGGTGGGGATACGCAGTATTTT.

This sequence joins TRBV3-1 (or the pseudogene TRBV3-2) and TRBJ1-1; a weak D match, TRBD1 (5 bases). This CDR3 has 16 amino acids. Germline CDR1 reads LGHDT; CDR2 reads YNNKEL (reference sequence). The V gene lost 0 bases and the J gene lost 1 base, with 12 bases spanning the gap. The DNA of the CDR3 is TGTGCCAGCAGCCAAGAAGTGGGACGTAAGAACACTGAAGCTTTCTTT. It is translated as CASSQEVGRKNTEAFF.

J is TRBJ1-2 and V is TRBV5-8; TRBD1 is a possible D gene (5 bases). CDR1 and CDR2 from the germline V gene are SGHTS and YDEGEE. The ends were cut back, 4 bases at V and 7 bases at J, with 11 bases in the middle. The CDR3 runs to 12 residues. The CDR3 region is CASSRGVAGYTF. The DNA of the CDR3 is TGTGCCAGCAGCCGGGGGGTGGCTGGCTACACCTTC.

The genes are TRBV5-1 and TRBJ2-3, with TRBD1 as a possible D gene (6 bases). The germline V gene encodes CDR1 SGHRS and CDR2 YFSETQ. This CDR3 has 18 residues. Trimming removed 0 bases at V and 2 bases at J, with 19 bases between. The chain's CDR3 is CASSLAPPDRTLTDTQYF. The CDR3 region has the DNA TGCGCCAGCAGCTTGGCCCCCCCCGACAGGACCCTCACAGATACGCAGTATTTT.

V gene TRBV18 combines with J gene TRBJ2-2; no definite D call. In germline, CDR1 is KGHSH, CDR2 LQKENI. The CDR3 runs to 15 residues. V shed 2 bases and J shed 4 bases, with 11 bases lying between them. CDR3 sequence (DNA): TGTGCCAGCTCACCAACTCCTGCTTTCACCGGGGAGCTGTTTTTT. Its translation: CASSPTPAFTGELFF.

The J gene is TRBJ1-3, the V gene TRBV10-3; D ambiguous. V was shortened by 4 bases and J by 0 bases, with 13 bases between the two germline ends. CDR1 ENHRY and CDR2 SYGVKD come from the germline V gene. The CDR3 totals 16 residues. The CDR3 coding sequence is TGTGCCATCAGTGGGGAATCGACGATCTCTGGAAACACCATATATTTT. This gives the protein CAISGESTISGNTIYF.

The count of this clone is one. The J gene is TRBJ2-2, the V gene TRBV4-3; weak D call: TRBD2 (5 bases). The germline V gene encodes CDR1 LGHNA and CDR2 YSLEER. This CDR3 has 14 residues. The V end lost 0 bases, the J end lost 5 bases, and 7 bases lay between the germline ends. The CDR3 here is CASSQDEGTGELFF. The CDR3 DNA reads TGCGCCAGCAGCCAAGATGAGGGTACCGGGGAGCTGTTTTTT.

J is TRBJ1-6 and V is TRBV4-1; the D gene is possibly TRBD1 (5 bases). V was clipped by 1 base and J by 8 bases, with 27 bases between them. CDR3 length: 20 residues. Germline V gene data show CDR1 as MGHRA and CDR2 as YSYEKL. The CDR3 reads CASSQGKPGRGLLRDSPLHF. The CDR3 DNA sequence: TGCGCCAGCAGCCAAGGCAAACCGGGCCGGGGTCTGCTCAGGGATTCACCCCTCCACTTT.

Written as DNA, the CDR3 is TGTGCCAGCAGCCAAGGAGGTAGGGACTATGGCTACACCTTC. Translation: CASSQGGRDYGYTF. This chain connects TRBV3-1 (or the pseudogene TRBV3-2) to TRBJ1-2, with D uncertain. CDR1 and CDR2 from the germline V gene are LGHDT and YNNKEL (reference sequence). CDR3 length: 14 residues. Trimming took 1 base from V and 3 from J, leaving 9 bases between them.

V and J are TRBV27 and TRBJ1-2; no firm D call. Germline-derived CDR1 and CDR2 are MNHEY and SMNVEV (reference sequence). CDR3 length: 14 amino acids. Trimming removed 2 bases from V and 3 bases from J, with 10 bases in between. The CDR3 loop is CASSLAGGDYGYTF. The CDR3 DNA reads as TGTGCCAGCAGTTTAGCCGGTGGGGACTATGGCTACACCTTC.

The chain couples TRBV28 to TRBJ1-1, with a tentative D call TRBD1 (5 bases). Looked up from germline, CDR1 is MDHEN and CDR2 is SYDVKM. The CDR3 length is 13 residues. Trimming took off 7 bases at V and 4 bases at J, with 13 bases between the two ends. DNA for the CDR3: TGTGCCAGCAACTCCAGGGTTGCCACTGAAGCTTTCTTT. This encodes CASNSRVATEAFF. Combining the CDR3 with reference TRBV28 and TRBJ1-1 gives the whole variable domain DVKVTQSSRYLVKRTGEKVFLECVQDMDHENMFWYRQDPGLGLRLIYFSYDVKMKEKGDIPEGYSVSREKKERFSLILESASTNQTSMYLCASNSRVATEAFFGQGTRLTVV.

The V and J genes are TRBV5-1 and TRBJ2-2; D is unclear. CDR1 and CDR2 (germline): SGHRS, YFSETQ. The CDR3 length is 15 residues. V was clipped by 0 bases and J by 8 bases, with 14 bases between them. The CDR3 DNA reads as TGCGCCAGCAGCTTGGCCCGGAACGAATTAGGGGAGCTGTTTTTT. Its translation is CASSLARNELGELFF.